This T cell receptor (beta chain) was profiled in a study of T-cell memory formation after mild COVID-19. Germline CDR1 and CDR2: ENHRY and SYGVKD. V was clipped by 7 bases and J by 0 bases, with 10 bases between them. CDR3 size: 13 residues. TCRdb redid the calling of the 5' RACE reads with MiXCR, one entry per CDR3 protein. The sample lists about 140,000 distinct CDR3 sequences, 15% to 20% occurring once. The chain combines TRBV10-3 with TRBJ2-7; weak D call: TRBD2 (5 bases). Source material: PBMCs or a T cell subset sorted from them (not recorded which). This sequence was found in an adult woman who had mild COVID-19 (a few samples of this study predate the infection). Cell type and time point are not known. The CDR3 nucleotides read TGTGCCATCACTGACGGAGGCTCCTACGAGCAGTACTTC. Its protein is CAITDGGSYEQYF.